What follows are 9 T cell receptor beta chains derived from one specimen sequenced in a study of T cells in Graves' hyperthyroidism and ophthalmopathy. RNA transcripts provided the source from which TCR beta CDR3 regions were amplified. A first-round RT-PCR of the TCR CDR3 used the HTBI primer set. TCRdb passed the multiplex PCR reads through MiXCR, listing each CDR3 protein once. The repertoire consists of around 370,000 distinct CDR3 sequences, with under 20% occurring once and the leading ten covering 35% to 50%. Specimen: blood. The receptors here all came from a man younger than 35 with Graves' ophthalmopathy.

The J gene is TRBJ1-2, the V gene TRBV5-1, with 9 bases identical to TRBD1. Germline V gene data show CDR1 as SGHRS and CDR2 as YFSETQ. The trim removed 1 base at V and 6 bases at J, leaving 7 bases unmatched. The CDR3 runs to 15 residues. The CDR3 here is CASSLNPGTGHGYTF. In DNA, the CDR3 is TGCGCCAGCAGCTTGAACCCCGGGACAGGGCATGGCTACACCTTC.

This clonotype was picked up many times. V is TRBV5-1 and J is TRBJ2-7, with D tentatively TRBD1 (5 bases). The CDR3 extends over 13 amino acids. The V end was cut by 0 bases, the J end by 4 bases, with 8 bases between. Germline lookup yields CDR1 SGHRS and CDR2 YFSETQ. The DNA for the CDR3 is TGCGCCAGCAGCTTGGCCAGGGATTACGAGCAGTACTTC. Protein sequence: CASSLARDYEQYF.

About this clonotype itself: A much larger clone differs by one base, so this may be a read error. J is TRBJ2-7 and V is TRBV28, with unresolved D. Germline V gene data show CDR1 as MDHEN and CDR2 as SYDVKM. This CDR3 is built from 12 residues. The CDR3 loop reads CASSFKGYDQYF. CDR3 nucleotides: TGTGCCAGCAGTTTTAAGGGCTACGATCAGTACTTC.

The chain is built from TRBV30 and TRBJ2-1; 8 bases are shared with TRBD1. V lost 5 bases and J lost 7; bases outside the gene matches: 10. This CDR3 has 14 residues. Germline V lookup: CDR1 GTSNPN, CDR2 SVGIG (reference sequence). The CDR3: CAWVSWTGRNEQFF. The CDR3 coding sequence is TGTGCCTGGGTTAGCTGGACAGGGCGAAATGAGCAGTTCTTC.

This clonotype was counted many times. The rearrangement links TRBV28 to TRBJ1-1, with TRBD1 matching over 9 bases. The germline gives CDR1 MDHEN, CDR2 SYDVKM. CDR3 length: 14 amino acids. J gave up 4 bases and V 6 bases, and 6 bases lay outside the gene matches. Here the CDR3 DNA reads TGTGCCAGCAGCCGGACAGGGGTCGTCACTGAAGCTTTCTTT. Its translation: CASSRTGVVTEAFF.

This clonotype was detected many times. This chain connects TRBV7-3 to TRBJ1-1; a possible D gene is TRBD1 (5 bases). The V gene lost 1 base and the J gene lost 1 base, with 16 bases spanning the gap. Germline V gene data show CDR1 as SGHTA and CDR2 as FQGTGA. The CDR3 contains 17 residues. This chain's CDR3 is CASSLISGVKSNTEAFF. In DNA, the CDR3 is TGTGCCAGCAGCTTAATATCGGGGGTTAAGTCGAACACTGAAGCTTTCTTT.

Remarks on this clonotype: This may arise from a read error, as a much more abundant clone is one base away. This sequence joins TRBV20-1 and TRBJ2-1; TRBD2 matches 9 bases. The DNA end is a closer match to TRBJ2-7, so the J assignment may be wrong. The CDR3 runs 13 residues. Germline V gives CDR1 DFQATT, CDR2 SNEGSKA (reference sequence). The chain's CDR3 is CSANSGGYNEQYF. As DNA, the CDR3 is TGCAGTGCTAATAGCGGGGGATACAATGAGCAGTACTTC.

Many counts were recorded for this clonotype. V gene TRBV13 combines with J gene TRBJ2-1, with D hard to call. This CDR3 contains 14 residues. Per germline, CDR1 PRHDT and CDR2 FYEKMQ (reference sequence). The V end lost 1 base, the J end lost 8 bases, and 12 bases lay between the germline ends. The CDR3 loop reads CASSLENSRDEQFF. DNA of the CDR3: TGTGCCAGCAGCTTAGAGAACAGTCGGGATGAGCAGTTCTTC.

This clonotype has only a few counts. The chain employs TRBV7-9 and TRBJ1-4, with a possible D match to TRBD1 (6 bases). Trimming stripped 6 bases from V and 4 bases from J, with 9 bases between. Germline CDR1 reads SEHNR; CDR2 reads FQNEAQ (reference sequence). This CDR3 contains 13 residues. CDR3 loop: CASSRTVNEKLFF. CDR3 nucleotides: TGTGCCAGCAGTCGGACAGTTAATGAAAAACTGTTTTTT.